This T cell receptor beta chain was obtained from a study of tumor-infiltrating lymphocytes in primary liver carcinoma. The CDR3 loop spans 15 amino acids. Germline CDR1 SGHAT, CDR2 FQNNGV. Overall study results and limits: The study found tumor-adjacent and tumor-blood pairs overlapped less than tumor region pairs.

Germline DNA was also extracted, and blood RNA was taken from unsorted whole blood. Chronic HBV infection affected patients, none of whom had received treatment. Priming with a constant-region primer yielded TCR beta cDNA from about 500 ng total RNA. What produced the TCR beta libraries was three nested multiplex PCR rounds using slightly modified ARM-PCR. Both of the initial two PCR rounds ran for around 10 cycles and employed TRBV1-TRBV30 forward primers alongside a C-beta reverse primer. MiXCR, applied by TCRdb to the multiplex PCR reads, yields one record per CDR3 protein. The table records about 320,000 distinct CDR3 sequences, over 55% of them present only once. In the case of this clonotype: The antigen is undetermined. A read error may produce the germline difference seen at one junction end.

The chain recombines TRBV11-2 with TRBJ2-2; D may correspond to TRBD1 or TRBD2 (5 bases each). Material: peripheral blood. This sequence was found in a man aged 35 to 55 with primary liver carcinoma and hepatitis B virus infection. This chain's CDR3 is CASSLGRDATGKLFF. In DNA form, the CDR3 reads TGTGCCAGCAGCTTAGGTCGGGACGCGACCGGGAAGCTGTTTTTT.